A single sample gave rise to the 6 T cell receptor beta chains below, sequenced in a study of T cell repertoires in cytomegalovirus infection. Each CDR3 protein is one row after TCRdb ran MiXCR on the reads. Seen here are 830,000 or so distinct CDR3 sequences, approximately 29% observed once, and the top ten hold around 12%. Antigens of these TCRs are unknown. This material consisted of cultured CD8+ T cells from PBMCs, taken from culture after CMV antigen stimulation. The receptors were sampled from a human donor in good health (CMV status not recorded). Some clones in this sample may be carry-over from other donors' samples.

This clonotype was counted a few times. This chain joins TRBV7-9 and TRBJ1-6; tentatively, D is TRBD1 (5 bases). The germline V gene encodes CDR1 SEHNR and CDR2 FQNEAQ (reference sequence). V shed 5 bases and J shed 10 bases, with 12 bases lying between them. The CDR3 totals 13 residues. The CDR3 bases are TGTGCCAGCAGCCTAAACGGGGGATCACCCCTCCACTTT. Translation gives CASSLNGGSPLHF.

The chain employs TRBV10-3 and TRBJ2-5, with D possibly TRBD2 on 5 matching bases. Trimming removed 10 bases from V and 1 base from J, with 19 bases in between. Germline loops: CDR1 ENHRY, CDR2 SYGVKD. This CDR3 has 15 residues. The CDR3 is CATPDLLGGQETQYF. CDR3 coding DNA: TGTGCCACCCCGGACTTGTTGGGCGGCCAAGAGACCCAGTACTTC.

This clonotype has ten or more counts. J is TRBJ2-7 and V is TRBV7-9, with D maybe TRBD1 (6 bases). There are 12 residues in the CDR3. The germline CDR1 and CDR2 sequences are SEHNR and FQNEAQ (reference sequence). Trimming shortened V by 3 bases and J by 3 bases, and 6 bases separated the two germline ends. The CDR3 loop reads CASSFRGYEQYF. For the CDR3, the DNA is TGTGCCAGCAGCTTCAGGGGCTACGAGCAGTACTTC.

This clonotype was found a few times. The gene calls are TRBV27 and TRBJ2-1; no definite D call. This CDR3 is built from 15 residues. The germline V gene has CDR1 MNHEY and CDR2 SMNVEV (reference sequence). V dropped 8 bases and J dropped 7 bases, with 21 bases sitting between them. The DNA for the CDR3 is TGTGCCAGCGGACCGGACCTAATAGACGTTAATGAGCAGTTCTTC. The encoded protein is CASGPDLIDVNEQFF.

V is TRBV7-6 and J is TRBJ2-3; 12 nucleotides align to TRBD2. Germline CDR1 reads SGHVS; CDR2 reads FNYEAQ. The CDR3 consists of 16 residues. Unmatched junction bases numbered 7, after V lost 5 bases and J lost 4 bases. CDR3 in DNA: TGTGCCAGCAGCGATCTAGCGGGGGGGCCGGCAGATACGCAGTATTTT. Protein product: CASSDLAGGPADTQYF.

The chain recombines TRBV7-9 with TRBJ1-3; D not resolved. The germline gives CDR1 SEHNR, CDR2 FQNEAQ (reference sequence). The CDR3 runs to 17 residues. V shed 2 bases and J shed 0 bases, with 14 bases lying between them. For the CDR3, the DNA is TGTGCCAGCAGCTTATCCGGCATCCTTCGCTCTGGAAACACCATATATTTT. Residues: CASSLSGILRSGNTIYF.